This entry lists 17 T cell receptor beta chains sequenced from one sample in a study of CD8+ T cells in alopecia areata. Once RNA had been extracted, it was reverse transcribed into cDNA to act as the sequencing template. The data were produced by immunoSEQ multiplex PCR, yet TCRdb's version contains in-frame clones alone and is incomplete. The table includes 120,000 or so clones, around 48% detected once. The specimen was NKG2D-low CD8+ T cells sorted from blood. The receptors originated from a human donor with alopecia areata.

J is TRBJ2-7 and V is TRBV6-6; 7 positions agree with TRBD1. The germline CDR1 and CDR2 sequences are MNHNY and SVGAGI (reference sequence). The CDR3 extends over 15 amino acids. The J segment lost 3 bases and the V segment lost 6 bases, leaving 11 bases of the junction unmatched. The CDR3 bases are TGTGCCAGCAGACCTAGCCGGACAGGAGACTACGAGCAGTACTTC. Its translation is CASRPSRTGDYEQYF.

The rearrangement links TRBV30 to TRBJ2-1, with a weak D call TRBD2 (6 bases). Germline CDR1 is GTSNPN and CDR2 is SVGIG (reference sequence). The CDR3 has 14 amino acids. V was shortened by 0 bases and J by 6 bases, with 12 bases between the two germline ends. CDR3 nucleotide sequence: TGTGCCTGGAGTGTAAAAGGAGGGATCAATGAGCAGTTCTTC. Protein: CAWSVKGGINEQFF.

The chain is built from TRBV27 and TRBJ2-7; D ambiguous. Trimming stripped 3 bases from V and 2 bases from J, with 11 bases between. CDR3 length equals 14 residues. Germline V gene sequence: CDR1 MNHEY, CDR2 SMNVEV (reference sequence). CDR3 in amino acids: CASSLSGPAYEQYF. CDR3 nucleotides: TGTGCCAGCAGTTTGTCCGGCCCAGCCTACGAGCAGTACTTC.

Only a few counts were recorded for this clone. The V and J genes are TRBV29-1 and TRBJ2-1; TRBD1 matches 10 bases. Germline values: CDR1 SQVTM, CDR2 ANQGSEA. This CDR3 region has 13 residues. V lost 7 bases to trimming and J lost 7 bases; unmatched junction nucleotides: 7. CDR3: CSAGQGVYNEQFF. The CDR3 DNA follows: TGCAGCGCTGGACAGGGGGTGTATAATGAGCAGTTCTTC.

In its sample, this clone was seen a few times. V usage is TRBV29-1 and J usage is TRBJ1-5, with no clear D. V was shortened by 8 bases and J by 0 bases, with 17 bases between the two germline ends. This CDR3 has 15 residues. Germline CDR1 is SQVTM and CDR2 is ANQGSEA. In DNA, the CDR3 is TGCAGCCCGCACCTAAGGCCGCATAGCAATCAGCCCCAGCATTTT. It encodes CSPHLRPHSNQPQHF.

V gene TRBV5-6 combines with J gene TRBJ2-7; 8 nucleotides match TRBD1. Looked up from germline, CDR1 is SGHDT and CDR2 is YYEEEE. This CDR3 has 14 residues. V shed 3 bases, J shed 2 bases, and the junction held 4 bases outside the gene matches. Written as DNA, the CDR3 is TGTGCCAGCAGCTGGGGACAGGATACCTACGAGCAGTACTTC. It is translated as CASSWGQDTYEQYF.

V gene TRBV29-1 combines with J gene TRBJ1-2; D not certain. Germline V gene data show CDR1 as SQVTM and CDR2 as ANQGSEA. V dropped 5 bases and J dropped 3 bases, with 7 bases sitting between them. The CDR3 extends over 11 amino acids. CDR3 sequence (DNA): TGCAGCGTTTATTCCGACTATGGCTACACCTTC. Protein sequence: CSVYSDYGYTF.

This chain connects TRBV29-1 to TRBJ1-1; D is ambiguous. Germline CDR1 SQVTM, CDR2 ANQGSEA. Trimming cost V 6 bases and J 4 bases, with 6 bases left between them. The CDR3 sequence is 10 residues long. The CDR3 nucleotides read TGCAGCGTATACCTCACTGAAGCTTTCTTT. It yields the protein CSVYLTEAFF.

The chain recombines TRBV25-1 with TRBJ2-1; the D is unclear. The CDR3 loop spans 15 amino acids. CDR1 is MGHDK and CDR2 is SYGVNS in the germline V gene. V lost 4 bases and J 0 bases, leaving 10 bases between the germline ends. CDR3 nucleotides: TGTGCCAGCAGTGTTACACCGAGCTCCTACAATGAGCAGTTCTTC. Residues: CASSVTPSSYNEQFF.

In its sample, this clone was seen a few times. The junction and the germline gene differ at one end; a read error may be behind it. The CDR3 coding sequence is TGTGCCAGCAGGAACACCGGGCCAGATACGCTGTATTTT. It specifies CASRNTGPDTLYF. The genes are TRBV7-9 and TRBJ2-3, with no clear D. The CDR3 loop spans 13 amino acids. In germline, CDR1 is SEHNR, CDR2 FQNEAQ (reference sequence).

The V call is TRBV29-1, the J call TRBJ2-1; the D is unclear. Trimming removed 5 bases from V and 0 bases from J, with 20 bases in between. The germline gives CDR1 SQVTM, CDR2 ANQGSEA. This CDR3 comprises 17 residues. The CDR3 coding sequence is TGCAGCGTTTCTCCTCGGCCGACCCTAAGCTCCTACAATGAGCAGTTCTTC. Translated, it gives CSVSPRPTLSSYNEQFF.

This sequence joins TRBV2 and TRBJ2-2, with 9 positions matching TRBD2. The CDR3 is 17 amino acids. V gave up 3 bases and J gave up 2 bases; unmatched junction bases: 7. The germline gives CDR1 SNHLY, CDR2 FYNNEI. CDR3 residues: CASSESASGDNTGELFF. CDR3 DNA: TGTGCCAGCAGTGAGTCGGCTAGCGGGGATAACACCGGGGAGCTGTTTTTT.

This clone has more than one count but fewer than ten. This chain connects TRBV7-9 to TRBJ1-5; perhaps TRBD1 as D (6 bases). Germline CDR1 and CDR2: SEHNR and FQNEAQ (reference sequence). This CDR3 spans 14 amino acids. Trimming removed 5 bases from V and 5 bases from J, with 13 bases in between. As DNA, the CDR3 is TGTGCCAGCAGCCCAAGGGACATGCATCAGCCCCAGCATTTT. It yields the protein CASSPRDMHQPQHF.

This clone was detected only a few times. This chain joins TRBV29-1 and TRBJ2-5; possibly TRBD1 or TRBD2 for D (5 bases each). The CDR3 has 12 residues. Germline CDR1 reads SQVTM; CDR2 reads ANQGSEA. V was cut by 7 bases and J by 4 bases, with 13 bases left in between. The CDR3 here is CSGEGYSETQYF. As DNA, the CDR3 is TGCAGCGGTGAGGGGTATTCAGAGACCCAGTACTTC. The whole variable domain, remainder taken from reference TRBV29-1 and TRBJ2-5, is SAVISQKPSRDICQRGTSLTIQCQVDSQVTMMFWYRQQPGQSLTLIATANQGSEATYESGFVIDKFPISRPNLTFSTLTVSNMSPEDSSIYLCSGEGYSETQYFGPGTRLLVL.

The chain links TRBV4-1 to TRBJ2-7; 7 positions agree with TRBD2. Germline V gene sequence: CDR1 MGHRA, CDR2 YSYEKL. V shed 1 base, J shed 2 bases, and the junction held 2 bases outside the gene matches. CDR3 size: 14 residues. In nucleotides, the CDR3 is TGCGCCAGCAGCCAAGTTGGGACTACCTACGAGCAGTACTTC. Amino acids: CASSQVGTTYEQYF.

The genes are TRBV29-1 and TRBJ2-2; 10 bases are a match to TRBD1. Germline assignment: CDR1 SQVTM and CDR2 ANQGSEA. V lost 6 bases, J lost 5 bases, and 9 bases stayed unmatched. There are 15 residues in the CDR3. Here the CDR3 DNA reads TGCAGCGTCGAGACGGGACAGGGGACAACCGGGGAGCTGTTTTTT. This gives the protein CSVETGQGTTGELFF.

This chain joins TRBV6-6 and TRBJ2-3; TRBD2 might be the D (6 bases). Trimming took off 10 bases at V and 4 bases at J, with 15 bases between the two ends. Germline CDR1 MNHNY, CDR2 SVGAGI (reference sequence). There are 13 residues in the CDR3. Written as DNA, the CDR3 is TGTGCCACGGGGGAGGAAACGGCAGATACGCAGTATTTT. Amino acid sequence: CATGEETADTQYF.